A selection of T cell receptor beta chains follows, all from one sample in a study of shared clonotypes between healthy human individuals. Assay: immunoSEQ multiplex PCR; the TCRdb copy retains only in-frame clones and omits some. The sample records millions of clones, approximately 94% being singletons. Material: naive CD8+ T cells sorted from blood. These receptors all come from a man aged 18 to 30 in good health. Both conserved end residues are trimmed from each CDR3.

TRBJ2-7 TRBV5-6 ASSLDAYEQY
TRBJ1-1 TRBV13 ASSWRTGNTEAF
TRBJ2-7 TRBV6-1 ASSESLGQLGSYEQY
TRBJ2-3 TRBV7-6 ASSLLQGARDTQY
TRBJ1-2 TRBV11-2 ASSLDRFGPAANYGYT
TRBJ2-5 TRBV10-1 ASSETSGRAGQETQY
TRBJ1-2 TRBV9 ASSPEAQENYGYT
TRBJ2-7 TRBV10-3 AISPGGGYEQY
TRBJ2-1 TRBV7-9 ASSLKGDSQNEQF
TRBJ1-2 TRBV28 ASSLWLQGKTNGYT
TRBJ1-5 TRBV5-8 ASRGQGWNQPQH
TRBJ2-1 TRBV29-1 SGKVGTSGLGSYNEQF
TRBJ1-4 TRBV4-3 ASSPLPPTATNEKLF
TRBJ2-5 TRBV5-5 ASSLTPKEETQY
TRBJ2-2 TRBV5-4 ASSLEVSSGGELF
TRBJ1-3 TRBV4-1 ASSYSENSGNTIY
TRBJ1-1 TRBV4-1 ASSQDTDTEAF
TRBJ2-5 TRBV7-2 ASSLPGHLGETQY
TRBJ2-1 TRBV11-2 ASSAGAGAGKNEQF
TRBJ2-7 TRBV27 ASSLKGHPSYEQY
TRBJ1-6 TRBV6-6 ASRTGAGSPLH
TRBJ1-4 TRBV19 ASSIVHNSATNEKLF
TRBJ1-2 TRBV27 ASSPSRDRGRDYGYT
TRBJ2-7 TRBV21-1 ASSKSLGTSPYEQY
TRBJ2-7 TRBV4-1 ASSQDLTGAYEQY
TRBJ2-7 TRBV5-1 ASSLAGTDLGEQY
TRBJ2-7 TRBV6-1 ASSPRGHSYEQY
TRBJ2-3 TRBV27 ASSLVSHTDTQY
TRBJ1-6 TRBV5-4 ASSPGGQNNSPLH
TRBJ2-7 TRBV7-9 ASSLAAFEGEQY
TRBJ2-7 TRBV6-5 ASSYAERYEQY